These 20 T cell receptor beta chains share one sample of origin, sequenced in a study of long-term antiretroviral therapy in people with HIV. Investigators performed immunoSEQ version v3.0 at survey level. Only in-frame clones appear in the TCRdb table, and some are missing; sequencing was by immunoSEQ multiplex PCR. The sample has about 21,000 clones, around four fifths seen once; the top ten hold 4.6%. The sample consisted of unsorted PBMCs, taken 0.5 years after starting antiretroviral therapy. All receptors come from a man between 18 and 35 years old with HIV.

V gene TRBV11-3 combines with J gene TRBJ2-3; no definite D call. This CDR3 has 15 residues. Trimming removed 5 bases at V and 0 bases at J, with 12 bases between. Germline V CDR1 and CDR2: SGHNT, YENEEA. The CDR3 DNA sequence: TGTGCCAGCAGCCCCGGGTTGGTGAGCACAGATACGCAGTATTTT. Translated, it gives CASSPGLVSTDTQYF. Using reference TRBV11-3 and TRBJ2-3 for the parts outside the CDR3, the full variable domain is EAGVVQSPRYKIIEKKQPVAFWCNPISGHNTLYWYLQNLGQGPELLIRYENEEAVDDSQLPKDRFSAERLKGVDSTLKIQPAELGDSAVYLCASSPGLVSTDTQYFGPGTRLTVL.

The CDR3 protein is CASSLGAGNYGYTF. For the CDR3, the DNA is TGTGCCAGCAGTTTAGGGGCAGGGAACTATGGCTACACCTTC. The chain recombines TRBV28 with TRBJ1-2, with TRBD1 as a possible D gene (5 bases). CDR1 and CDR2 (germline): MDHEN, SYDVKM. Trimming shortened V by 2 bases and J by 2 bases, and 9 bases separated the two germline ends. CDR3 length: 14 amino acids.

The chain uses TRBV29-1 and TRBJ2-1, with D perhaps matching TRBD1 (6 bases). V gave up 3 bases and J gave up 8 bases, with 20 bases separating them. CDR1 and CDR2 from the germline V gene are SQVTM and ANQGSEA. The CDR3 has 15 residues. The CDR3 DNA reads as TGCAGCGTTGACACCATCAGACAGGTGAGGGATGAGCAGTTCTTC. Translated, it gives CSVDTIRQVRDEQFF.

The chain has TRBV6-5 and TRBJ1-4, with TRBD1 identical over 11 bases. The CDR3 is made up of 15 amino acids. V gave up 6 bases and J gave up 8 bases; unmatched junction bases: 8. Germline V lookup: CDR1 MNHEY, CDR2 SVGAGI. DNA of the CDR3: TGTGCCAGCAGCCGGGGACAGGGGGTTCAGGAAAAACTGTTTTTT. Protein: CASSRGQGVQEKLFF.

The chain carries TRBV4-3 and TRBJ1-2; weak D call: TRBD1 (6 bases). V lost 8 bases, J lost 3 bases, and 10 bases lay in between. Germline V gives CDR1 LGHNA, CDR2 YSLEER. This CDR3 region has 12 residues. The chain's CDR3 is CASGGWDYGYTF. CDR3 sequence (DNA): TGCGCCAGCGGGGGCTGGGACTATGGCTACACCTTC.

CDR3 DNA: TGTGCCAGCAGCTTAGCCCGGGCCCAAGAGACCCAGTACTTC. Protein: CASSLARAQETQYF. This rearrangement joins TRBV7-2 to TRBJ2-5, with D unresolved. The CDR3 has 14 amino acids. Trimming pared 0 bases from V and 1 base from J, leaving 6 bases between. The germline gives CDR1 SGHTA, CDR2 FQGNSA.

The V call is TRBV28, the J call TRBJ2-7; 7 bases map to TRBD1. The CDR3 covers 14 residues. Per germline, CDR1 MDHEN and CDR2 SYDVKM. V dropped 3 bases and J dropped 3; count of bases not matched to a gene: 5. CDR3 sequence (DNA): TGTGCCAGCAGTTTCTTGACAGGGTACTACGAGCAGTACTTC. The encoded protein is CASSFLTGYYEQYF.

The chain has TRBV27 and TRBJ2-2; D is unclear. The germline V and J ends were trimmed by 5 bases and 6 bases, with 13 bases remaining between them. Germline loops: CDR1 MNHEY, CDR2 SMNVEV (reference sequence). The CDR3 sequence is 14 residues long. The CDR3 protein is CASSVLTGPGELFF. The CDR3 DNA sequence: TGTGCCAGCAGTGTCCTTACCGGGCCCGGGGAGCTGTTTTTT.

The chain uses TRBV7-2 and TRBJ1-2; no definite D call. Germline assignment: CDR1 SGHTA and CDR2 FQGNSA. The V end lost 0 bases, the J end lost 4 bases, and 15 bases lay between the germline ends. CDR3 length: 16 amino acids. The CDR3: CASSLARADSPYGYTF. For the CDR3, the DNA is TGTGCCAGCAGCTTAGCGAGGGCAGATAGCCCCTATGGCTACACCTTC.

The rearrangement links TRBV19 to TRBJ1-1; D unclear. Germline V CDR1 and CDR2: LNHDA, SQIVND (reference sequence). The CDR3 is 13 residues long. V dropped 9 bases and J dropped 1 base, with 12 bases sitting between them. The chain's CDR3 is CARTPVRNTEAFF. The DNA of the CDR3 is TGTGCCAGGACCCCGGTAAGGAACACTGAAGCTTTCTTT.

CDR3 nucleotide sequence: TGTGCCAGCAGTACAGGGATTCGTGAGCAGTTCTTC. The encoded protein is CASSTGIREQFF. The gene calls are TRBV2 and TRBJ2-1; D possibly corresponds to TRBD1 (6 bases). V lost 5 bases and J lost 9, with 11 bases in between. Germline V gene data show CDR1 as SNHLY and CDR2 as FYNNEI. The CDR3 is 12 residues long.

The chain is built from TRBV5-6 and TRBJ2-1; D possibly uses TRBD1 or TRBD2 (6 bases each). Germline CDR1 SGHDT, CDR2 YYEEEE. V dropped 6 bases and J dropped 0 bases, with 19 bases sitting between them. The CDR3 is made up of 17 amino acids. The CDR3: CASTPRGVPSSYNEQFF. As DNA, the CDR3 is TGTGCCAGCACCCCAAGGGGGGTTCCTAGCTCCTACAATGAGCAGTTCTTC.

In nucleotides, the CDR3 is TGCGCCAGCAGTCCCACGGATCCGTACGAGCAGTACTTC. It codes for CASSPTDPYEQYF. J is TRBJ2-7 and V is TRBV10-2; D call uncertain. V lost 5 bases, J lost 4 bases, and 12 bases lay in between. The germline V gene encodes CDR1 WSHSY and CDR2 SAAADI. The CDR3 has 13 residues.

V and J are TRBV6-5 and TRBJ2-4; TRBD2 matches at 8 bases. The CDR3 extends over 16 amino acids. V dropped 0 bases and J dropped 2; count of bases not matched to a gene: 3. CDR1 is MNHEY, CDR2 SVGAGI, per germline. The CDR3 protein is CASSYSAGGSKNIQYF. In DNA form, the CDR3 reads TGTGCCAGCAGTTACTCGGCGGGGGGTTCCAAAAACATTCAGTACTTC.

V and J are TRBV10-1 and TRBJ2-1, with 12 bases that match TRBD2. The ends lost 9 bases at V and 4 bases at J; junction bases unmatched: 10. CDR1 is WNHNN and CDR2 is SYGVQD in the germline V gene (reference sequence). The length of the CDR3 is 16 residues. The CDR3: CARTKGLAGIYNEQFF. The CDR3 region has the DNA TGCGCCAGGACCAAAGGACTAGCGGGAATTTACAATGAGCAGTTCTTC.

The rearrangement uses TRBV6-6 and TRBJ2-7; 7 bases are shared with TRBD1. V lost 0 bases and J lost 3; bases outside the gene matches: 2. Germline-derived CDR1 and CDR2 are MNHNY and SVGAGI (reference sequence). CDR3 length: 14 amino acids. This CDR3 is CASSYSNRGYEQYF. In DNA, the CDR3 is TGTGCCAGCAGTTACTCGAACAGGGGCTACGAGCAGTACTTC.

In its sample, this clone was seen a few times. This rearrangement joins TRBV7-9 to TRBJ2-2, with a possible D match to TRBD2 (6 bases). From germline, CDR1 is SEHNR and CDR2 FQNEAQ (reference sequence). Trimming took 0 bases from V and 10 from J, leaving 18 bases between them. The CDR3 loop spans 16 amino acids. Here the CDR3 reads CASSLAGTDAGTELFF. CDR3 in DNA: TGTGCCAGCAGCTTAGCGGGGACCGACGCGGGGACGGAGCTGTTTTTT.

The chain combines TRBV5-1 with TRBJ2-3, with a possible D match to TRBD1 (5 bases). Looked up from germline, CDR1 is SGHRS and CDR2 is YFSETQ. Deletions cut 6 bases from V and 6 bases from J, with 17 bases between. The CDR3 spans 14 residues. CDR3 sequence: CASNGQGNSDTQYF. The CDR3 DNA reads TGCGCCAGCAACGGCCAGGGAAATTCGGATACGCAGTATTTT.

The gene calls are TRBV4-3 and TRBJ2-3, with 7 bases that match TRBD2. The V and J ends lost 6 bases and 2 bases, in that order; junction bases with no gene match: 5. Germline CDR1 is LGHNA and CDR2 is YSLEER. The CDR3 contains 14 residues. The CDR3 nucleotides read TGCGCCAGCAGTGGGACTAAAGCCACAGATACGCAGTATTTT. Protein product: CASSGTKATDTQYF.

The chain recombines TRBV11-1 with TRBJ1-1; TRBD1 matches 7 bases. Trimming removed 5 bases from V and 4 bases from J; junction bases left unmatched: 10. The CDR3 length is 15 residues. Germline V lookup: CDR1 SGHAT, CDR2 FQDESV (reference sequence). CDR3 region: CASSESDRAATEAFF. The DNA of the CDR3 is TGTGCCAGCAGCGAAAGCGACAGGGCGGCCACTGAAGCTTTCTTT.